The rows below give T cell receptor beta chains drawn from one sample of a study of T cells in localized non-small cell lung cancer. Measured with immunoSEQ multiplex PCR; TCRdb has only the in-frame clones, and not every one. The sample contains over 35,000 clones, around 81% of which appear only once. The sample consisted of peripheral blood mononuclear cells, taken before any cancer treatment. These receptors all stem from a male donor aged 60 or older with stage II lung adenocarcinoma. Both conserved end residues are part of each CDR3. The D gene is left open where the match is weak. Size is stated for part of the rows, as once, few or many counts, or as a class when the clone is expanded.

TRBV5-4	.	TRBJ2-7	.	CASSSLAGDTSYEQYF	TGTGCCAGCAGCTCCTTGGCAGGGGACACATCCTACGAGCAGTACTTC
TRBV19	.	TRBJ1-2	.	CASSIPDGNYGYTF	TGTGCCAGTAGTATACCCGACGGGAACTATGGCTACACCTTC
TRBV7-2	.	TRBJ2-7	.	CASSLGPAQTYEQYF	TGTGCCAGCAGCTTAGGACCAGCGCAAACCTACGAGCAGTACTTC
TRBV9	.	TRBJ1-3	TRBD1	CASSGGTVISGNTIYF	TGTGCCAGCAGCGGGGGGACAGTTATCTCTGGAAACACCATATATTTT
TRBV7-2	.	TRBJ1-1	.	CASSQSSPYTEAFF	TGTGCCAGCAGCCAATCCTCCCCGTACACTGAAGCTTTCTTT
TRBV28	.	TRBJ2-3	TRBD1	CASSQGQGGRTDTQYF	TGTGCCAGCAGTCAAGGACAGGGCGGTAGGACAGATACGCAGTATTTT
TRBV6-5	once	TRBJ1-2	.	CASSKSTQGAYGYTF	TGTGCCAGCAGCAAAAGCACACAGGGAGCCTATGGCTACACCTTC
TRBV10-3	.	TRBJ2-3	.	CAVGRATDTQYF	TGTGCCGTCGGGCGGGCCACAGATACGCAGTATTTT
TRBV30	.	TRBJ1-6	.	CAWSGALPWAPLHF	TGTGCCTGGAGTGGCGCCCTTCCCTGGGCACCCCTCCACTTT
TRBV28	.	TRBJ1-5	.	CASSSGRLSNQPQHF	TGTGCCAGCAGCTCAGGGAGATTAAGCAATCAGCCCCAGCATTTT
TRBV5-1	medium-sized	TRBJ2-1	.	CASSTGRENEQFF	TGCGCCAGCAGCACCGGCAGGGAAAATGAGCAGTTCTTC
TRBV7-6	once	TRBJ2-5	.	CASSLGAREETQYF	TGTGCCAGCAGCTTAGGGGCCAGGGAAGAGACCCAGTACTTC
TRBV28	.	TRBJ1-1	.	CASSWSGGITEAFF	TGTGCCAGCAGTTGGTCGGGGGGGATCACTGAAGCTTTCTTT
TRBV7-2	.	TRBJ2-2	TRBD1	CASSLRQGTGELFF	TGTGCCAGCAGCTTAAGACAGGGAACCGGGGAGCTGTTTTTT
TRBV10-3	.	TRBJ1-2	TRBD1	CAISTGTEYGYTF	TGTGCCATCAGTACCGGGACAGAGTATGGCTACACCTTC
TRBV28	few	TRBJ1-5	.	CASTPSGGSNQPQHF	TGTGCCAGCACCCCCTCCGGCGGTAGCAATCAGCCCCAGCATTTT
TRBV6-6	.	TRBJ1-2	.	CAARGGGSANYGYTF	TGTGCCGCCCGGGGAGGGGGGTCGGCTAACTATGGCTACACCTTC
TRBV11-3	.	TRBJ1-1	.	CASSRTGGRAFF	TGTGCCAGCAGCCGCACGGGGGGTCGAGCTTTCTTT
TRBV4-2	.	TRBJ2-1	.	CASSQEGLTRNEQFF	TGTGCCAGCAGCCAAGAAGGCCTGACACGCAATGAGCAGTTCTTC
TRBV11-2	.	TRBJ1-2	.	CASSLGSGRLYGYTF	TGTGCCAGCAGCTTAGGGTCCGGGCGGCTTTATGGCTACACCTTC
TRBV5-1	.	TRBJ2-7	.	CASSLMGFGEQYF	TGCGCCAGCAGCTTAATGGGGTTTGGCGAGCAGTACTTC
TRBV11-2	.	TRBJ2-1	TRBD1	CASSLGTGYNEQFF	TGTGCCAGCAGCTTAGGGACAGGGTATAATGAGCAGTTCTTC
TRBV19	.	TRBJ2-5	TRBD1	CASSMGSLGTGARKTQYF	TGTGCCAGTAGTATGGGGTCGCTCGGGACAGGGGCCAGAAAGACCCAGTACTTC
TRBV6-5	.	TRBJ2-7	.	CASTQGGRVSYEQYF	TGTGCCAGCACCCAGGGGGGCCGAGTCTCCTACGAGCAGTACTTC
TRBV19	once	TRBJ2-7	TRBD1	CASSLSGTVPYEQYF	TGTGCCAGTAGTCTCTCCGGGACAGTCCCCTACGAGCAGTACTTC
TRBV28	few	TRBJ1-5	.	CASRTNQAQHF	TGTGCCAGCAGGACCAACCAGGCCCAGCATTTT
TRBV5-4	.	TRBJ2-1	TRBD2	CASSKSGTEGLVKFF	TGTGCCAGCAGTAAGTCAGGGACCGAAGGACTAGTGAAGTTCTTC
TRBV28	once	TRBJ1-4	.	CASSFLLSNEKLFF	TGTGCCAGCAGTTTTCTCCTCAGTAATGAAAAACTGTTTTTT
TRBV7-2	.	TRBJ2-7	TRBD1	CASSLVTGQEQYF	TGTGCCAGCAGCTTAGTGACAGGGCAGGAGCAGTACTTC
TRBV28	.	TRBJ1-1	TRBD1	CASSWAGGSNTEAFF	TGTGCCAGCAGTTGGGCAGGGGGGTCGAACACTGAAGCTTTCTTT
TRBV30	.	TRBJ2-3	.	CAWTLGVAQYF	TGTGCCTGGACCCTAGGAGTGGCGCAGTATTTT
TRBV5-5	.	TRBJ1-2	.	CASSISLSANYGYTF	TGTGCCAGCAGCATCAGCCTTTCAGCTAACTATGGCTACACCTTC
TRBV6-5	once	TRBJ1-1	.	CASSPGRGVTEAFF	TGTGCCAGCAGCCCGGGACGAGGGGTGACTGAAGCTTTCTTT
TRBV4-2	once	TRBJ2-7	.	CASSQGLQVSSYEQYF	TGTGCCAGCAGCCAGGGGTTACAGGTAAGCTCCTACGAGCAGTACTTC
TRBV9	.	TRBJ2-7	.	CASSVGVGGFYEQYF	TGTGCCAGCAGCGTAGGGGTCGGGGGTTTTTACGAGCAGTACTTC
TRBV7-7	.	TRBJ2-2	.	CASSYGGELFF	TGTGCCAGCAGCTACGGCGGGGAGCTGTTTTTT
TRBV9	.	TRBJ2-5	TRBD2	CASSVGTRGETQYF	TGTGCCAGCAGCGTAGGTACGCGGGGGGAGACCCAGTACTTC
TRBV7-2	.	TRBJ2-3	.	CASSPGLGISTDTQYF	TGTGCCAGCAGCCCCGGCCTCGGGATTAGCACAGATACGCAGTATTTT
TRBV6-5	once	TRBJ1-2	TRBD1	CASSKTGNYGYTF	TGTGCCAGCAGCAAGACAGGGAACTATGGCTACACCTTC
TRBV7-8	once	TRBJ2-3	.	CASSFRRTDTQYF	TGTGCCAGCAGCTTCAGGCGAACAGATACGCAGTATTTT
TRBV19	.	TRBJ1-5	.	CASSETAYSNQPQHF	TGTGCCAGTAGTGAGACAGCCTATAGCAATCAGCCCCAGCATTTC
TRBV29-1	.	TRBJ1-2	.	CSGGDGPGLGNGYTF	TGCAGCGGCGGTGATGGGCCAGGGCTGGGCAATGGCTACACCTTC
TRBV6-5	.	TRBJ1-1	.	CASITPGSEAFF	TGTGCCAGCATCACCCCAGGGTCGGAAGCTTTCTTT
TRBV7-7	.	TRBJ2-2	.	CASSPSRTGELFF	TGTGCTAGCAGCCCGTCCCGCACCGGGGAGCTGTTTTTT
TRBV10-1	few	TRBJ1-5	.	CANPRRAGQPQHF	TGCGCCAACCCTAGGAGGGCAGGTCAGCCCCAGCATTTT
TRBV4-1	.	TRBJ1-4	TRBD1	CASSQGATGALEKLFF	TGCGCCAGCAGCCAAGGCGCGACAGGGGCCCTTGAAAAACTGTTTTTT
TRBV7-3	.	TRBJ2-7	.	CASSPTGSSYEQYF	TGTGCCAGCAGCCCCACAGGAAGCTCCTACGAGCAGTACTTC
TRBV27	few	TRBJ1-2	.	CASSSNRGVPYTF	TGTGCCAGCAGTTCCAACAGAGGGGTTCCGTACACCTTC
TRBV5-6	.	TRBJ1-6	.	CASSLQVGQSPLHF	TGTGCCAGCAGCCTACAGGTCGGTCAATCACCCCTCCACTTT
TRBV6-5	.	TRBJ1-3	.	CASSSPWATSGNTIYF	TGTGCCAGCAGTTCCCCGTGGGCCACCTCTGGAAACACCATATATTTT